This entry lists 29 T cell receptor beta chains sequenced from one sample in a study of OX40 agonist ivuxolimab in advanced cancers. Profiled with immunoSEQ multiplex PCR; TCRdb holds only in-frame clones, not every one. Of more than 12,000 clones listed, roughly 80% are singletons. Specimen: CD4+ or CD8+ T cells sorted from blood, collected in a trial of the OX40 agonist ivuxolimab. These receptor sequences come from an adult with an advanced solid tumor such as melanoma, head and neck, liver or kidney cancer.

Only one count was recorded for this clone. The V call is TRBV6-4, the J call TRBJ2-3; D gene unclear. The V and J ends lost 3 bases and 1 base respectively, with 5 bases between them. This CDR3 has 13 amino acids. CDR1 MRHNA and CDR2 SNTAGT come from the germline V gene. CDR3 nucleotides: TGTGCCAGCAGTGATGAAGGCACAGATACGCAGTATTTT. Residues: CASSDEGTDTQYF.

This clone was recorded a few times. The rearrangement links TRBV6-6 to TRBJ2-1; 9 bases agree with TRBD1. V was pared by 2 bases and J by 8 bases, with 4 bases of the junction left unmatched. This CDR3 region has 14 residues. Germline CDR1 MNHNY, CDR2 SVGAGI (reference sequence). The CDR3 sequence: CASSYPGQGDEQFF. CDR3 nucleotide sequence: TGTGCCAGCAGTTACCCGGGACAGGGAGATGAGCAGTTCTTC.

The V call is TRBV5-1, the J call TRBJ2-1; D is unresolved. Germline V CDR1 and CDR2: SGHRS, YFSETQ. The germline V and J ends were trimmed by 0 bases and 7 bases, with 8 bases remaining between them. The CDR3 loop spans 13 amino acids. This chain's CDR3 is CASSLADLNEQFF. CDR3 in DNA: TGCGCCAGCAGCTTGGCCGACTTAAATGAGCAGTTCTTC.

The genes are TRBV28 and TRBJ2-1; 11 nucleotides line up with TRBD1. Germline V gene sequence: CDR1 MDHEN, CDR2 SYDVKM. This CDR3 spans 15 amino acids. The trim removed 5 bases at V and 8 bases at J, leaving 8 bases unmatched. The CDR3 reads CASSDPGQGVYEQFF. The DNA for the CDR3 is TGTGCCAGCAGTGACCCGGGACAGGGGGTCTATGAGCAGTTCTTC.

J is TRBJ1-2 and V is TRBV27; no clear D. Trimming removed 0 bases from V and 8 bases from J, with 10 bases in between. The CDR3 loop spans 13 amino acids. CDR1 and CDR2 (germline): MNHEY, SMNVEV (reference sequence). The CDR3 spells CASSLSPRWGYTF. The CDR3 bases are TGTGCCAGCAGTTTATCCCCCCGCTGGGGCTACACCTTC.

A single count supports this clone. The chain joins TRBV5-8 to TRBJ2-7; 9 bases are a match to TRBD1. The CDR3 runs 15 residues. Germline CDR1 and CDR2: SGHTS and YDEGEE. V was clipped by 5 bases and J by 2 bases; unmatched bases: 8. CDR3 region: CASRSGTGFPYEQYF. The CDR3 coding sequence is TGTGCCAGCAGGTCCGGGACAGGGTTCCCCTACGAGCAGTACTTC.

The chain carries TRBV6-4 and TRBJ2-3; 8 bases line up with TRBD2. J lost 4 bases, V lost 3 bases, and 0 bases had no gene match. Germline CDR1 and CDR2: MRHNA and SNTAGT. This CDR3 comprises 13 residues. The DNA for the CDR3 is TGTGCCAGCAGTGAGCGGGAGGCAGATACGCAGTATTTT. The encoded protein is CASSEREADTQYF.

V and J are TRBV9 and TRBJ2-3; maybe TRBD1 (5 bases). Germline V gene lookup returns CDR1 SGDLS and CDR2 YYNGEE. There are 16 residues in the CDR3. V lost 4 bases and J lost 1, with 16 bases in between. The CDR3 coding sequence is TGTGCCAGCAGCCTAGTGGGGCGACGAGGCACAGATACGCAGTATTTT. It encodes CASSLVGRRGTDTQYF. The full variable domain, in which reference TRBV9 and TRBJ2-3 provide the parts outside the CDR3, is DSGVTQTPKHLITATGQRVTLRCSPRSGDLSVYWYQQSLDQGLQFLIQYYNGEERAKGNILERFSAQQFPDLHSELNLSSLELGDSALYFCASSLVGRRGTDTQYFGPGTRLTVL.

This rearrangement joins TRBV18 to TRBJ2-1, with 12 bases fitting TRBD1. Germline values: CDR1 KGHSH, CDR2 LQKENI. The CDR3 is 14 amino acids. Losses at the gene ends were 8 bases for V and 8 bases for J; bases not matched to a gene: 7. The CDR3 DNA follows: TGTGCCAGCCCTGGGACAGGGGGCTCGGATGAGCAGTTCTTC. Its translation: CASPGTGGSDEQFF. Variable domain in full (rest from reference TRBV18 and TRBJ2-1): NAGVMQNPRHLVRRRGQEARLRCSPMKGHSHVYWYRQLPEEGLKFMVYLQKENIIDESGMPKERFSAEFPKEGPSILRIQQVVRGDSAAYFCASPGTGGSDEQFFGPGTRLTVL.

This chain connects TRBV11-1 to TRBJ1-1, with D uncertain. Germline assignment: CDR1 SGHAT and CDR2 FQDESV (reference sequence). The V end was cut by 5 bases, the J end by 4 bases, with 11 bases between. This CDR3 comprises 13 residues. The CDR3 DNA is TGTGCCAGCAGCCTACTACACGGCACTGAAGCTTTCTTT. This translates into CASSLLHGTEAFF.

The J gene is TRBJ2-1, the V gene TRBV14; D is undetermined. The CDR3 runs 15 residues. Trimming stripped 3 bases from V and 5 bases from J, with 14 bases between. Germline assignment: CDR1 SGHDN and CDR2 FVKESK. The chain's CDR3 is CASSHPEASHNEQFF. The CDR3 nucleotides are TGTGCCAGCAGCCACCCCGAAGCCAGCCACAATGAGCAGTTCTTC.

In this sample, this clone turned up a few times. The rearrangement links TRBV29-1 to TRBJ1-2, with D unclear. Germline CDR1 reads SQVTM; CDR2 reads ANQGSEA. The CDR3 is 11 residues long. Trimming removed 3 bases at V and 7 bases at J, with 9 bases between. The CDR3 sequence is CSVEDYRGYTF. Written as DNA, the CDR3 is TGCAGCGTTGAGGACTACCGTGGCTACACCTTC.

On this clone: Only one base separates this from a far larger clonotype, so it likely reflects a read error. J is TRBJ2-1 and V is TRBV5-1; TRBD1 aligns across 10 bases. The germline V gene has CDR1 SGHRS and CDR2 YFSETQ. Trimming removed 0 bases from V and 8 bases from J; junction bases left unmatched: 8. This CDR3 is built from 16 residues. The CDR3 region has the DNA TGCGCCAGCAGCTTGGGACAGGGGGCGAGGTCAGATGAGCAGTTCTTC. Translated: CASSLGQGARSDEQFF.

The rearrangement links TRBV7-9 to TRBJ2-5; D is uncertain. The CDR3 consists of 15 residues. CDR1 SEHNR and CDR2 FQNEAQ come from the germline V gene (reference sequence). The V end lost 0 bases, the J end lost 1 base, and 9 bases lay between the germline ends. The CDR3 nucleotides are TGTGCCAGCAGCTTAGCTTTGGGGTTCCAAGAGACCCAGTACTTC. Translated: CASSLALGFQETQYF.

The rearrangement links TRBV5-6 to TRBJ1-1, with D uncertain. The CDR3 is made up of 13 amino acids. V shed 3 bases and J shed 3 bases, with 9 bases lying between them. Per the germline V gene, CDR1 is SGHDT and CDR2 is YYEEEE. CDR3 in amino acids: CASSYTVYTEAFF. The CDR3 DNA follows: TGTGCCAGCAGCTACACAGTATACACTGAAGCTTTCTTT.

This clone was observed once. The rearrangement joins TRBV5-4 to TRBJ2-3; 11 nucleotides agree with TRBD2. The CDR3 consists of 15 residues. The ends lost 1 base at V and 5 bases at J; junction bases unmatched: 3. Germline CDR1 is SGHNT and CDR2 is YYREEE (reference sequence). CDR3 nucleotides: TGTGCCAGCAGCTTGTGGCTAGCGGGAGGAGATACGCAGTATTTT. Its translation is CASSLWLAGGDTQYF. Full variable domain (remainder filled in from reference TRBV5-4 and TRBJ2-3): ETGVTQSPTHLIKTRGQQVTLRCSSQSGHNTVSWYQQALGQGPQFIFQYYREEENGRGNFPPRFSGLQFPNYSSELNVNALELDDSALYLCASSLWLAGGDTQYFGPGTRLTVL.

CDR3 loop: CASSLLAGGYNEQFF. The DNA for the CDR3 is TGTGCCAGCAGCTTACTGGCGGGAGGGTACAATGAGCAGTTCTTC. The chain joins TRBV7-3 to TRBJ2-1; 9 nucleotides match TRBD2. The CDR3 is 15 residues long. Germline V CDR1 and CDR2: SGHTA, FQGTGA. V shed 2 bases, J shed 4 bases, and the junction held 3 bases outside the gene matches.

The rearrangement joins TRBV6-1 to TRBJ2-7, with D possibly matching TRBD1 (5 bases). V lost 3 bases and J 0 bases, leaving 6 bases between the germline ends. The CDR3 spans 13 residues. Germline V lookup: CDR1 MNHNS, CDR2 SASEGT. CDR3 nucleotides: TGTGCCAGCAGTGAGGGGCACTCCTACGAGCAGTACTTC. Translating gives CASSEGHSYEQYF.

Here the CDR3 reads CASSQGRKETQYF. The CDR3 DNA sequence: TGCGCCAGCAGCCAAGGACGGAAAGAGACCCAGTACTTC. The chain combines TRBV4-1 with TRBJ2-5; the D is unclear. Germline CDR1 MGHRA, CDR2 YSYEKL. V lost 1 base to trimming and J lost 3 bases, with 6 bases between them. CDR3 size: 13 residues.

CDR3 sequence: CSVTQETQYF. The CDR3 nucleotides are TGCAGCGTGACGCAAGAGACCCAGTACTTC. The rearrangement links TRBV29-1 to TRBJ2-5; D gene uncertain. The length of the CDR3 is 10 residues. Trimming left V 6 bases short and J 2 bases short, with 4 bases between. Germline assignment: CDR1 SQVTM and CDR2 ANQGSEA. Supplemented by reference TRBV29-1 and TRBJ2-5, the full variable domain reads SAVISQKPSRDICQRGTSLTIQCQVDSQVTMMFWYRQQPGQSLTLIATANQGSEATYESGFVIDKFPISRPNLTFSTLTVSNMSPEDSSIYLCSVTQETQYFGPGTRLLVL.

The V gene is TRBV28, the J gene TRBJ2-3; D is possibly TRBD2 (6 bases). Trimming left V 6 bases short and J 0 bases short, with 13 bases between. This CDR3 contains 15 residues. Looked up from germline, CDR1 is MDHEN and CDR2 is SYDVKM. The CDR3 sequence: CASRLLAASTDTQYF. The CDR3 nucleotides read TGTGCCAGCAGATTACTAGCTGCAAGCACAGATACGCAGTATTTT.

The chain recombines TRBV5-8 with TRBJ1-1, with D maybe TRBD1 (6 bases). The CDR3 runs to 15 residues. V dropped 4 bases and J dropped 7 bases, with 20 bases sitting between them. CDR1 is SGHTS and CDR2 is YDEGEE in the germline V gene. CDR3 region: CASSPVLWGASEAFF. CDR3 DNA: TGTGCCAGCAGCCCCGTTTTGTGGGGGGCGAGTGAAGCTTTCTTT.

V usage is TRBV28 and J usage is TRBJ2-5, with D unresolved. CDR3 length equals 15 residues. Germline V gene lookup returns CDR1 MDHEN and CDR2 SYDVKM. V dropped 1 base and J dropped 1 base, with 10 bases sitting between them. The CDR3 bases are TGTGCCAGCAGTTTATCCACGGACCGCCAAGAGACCCAGTACTTC. This gives the protein CASSLSTDRQETQYF.

The chain recombines TRBV30 with TRBJ2-4, with 7 bases aligning to TRBD1. CDR3 length equals 13 residues. V lost 3 bases to trimming and J lost 6 bases; unmatched junction nucleotides: 5. The germline gives CDR1 GTSNPN, CDR2 SVGIG (reference sequence). This CDR3 reads CAWSPGQLNIQYF. The CDR3 DNA reads as TGTGCCTGGAGCCCGGGACAGCTAAACATTCAGTACTTC.

This clone was counted only a few times. This chain uses TRBV4-1 with TRBJ1-2, with 8 bases lining up with TRBD1. The CDR3 extends over 16 amino acids. The trim removed 1 base at V and 2 bases at J, leaving 6 bases unmatched. From germline, CDR1 is MGHRA and CDR2 YSYEKL. The CDR3, as DNA: TGCGCCAGCAGCCAAGTGGTACAGGGGGGGAACTATGGCTACACCTTC. It yields the protein CASSQVVQGGNYGYTF.

This chain links TRBV5-1 with TRBJ1-4, with D unclear. CDR3 length: 13 residues. CDR1 is SGHRS, CDR2 YFSETQ, per germline. V was trimmed by 4 bases and J by 8 bases, leaving 12 bases between them. CDR3 loop: CASSPSLEEKLFF. CDR3 bases: TGCGCCAGCAGCCCTTCCCTTGAGGAAAAACTGTTTTTT.

The chain combines TRBV29-1 with TRBJ2-2; D is perhaps TRBD1 (6 bases). This CDR3 has 11 residues. The V and J ends lost 4 bases and 6 bases respectively, with 6 bases between them. Per germline, CDR1 SQVTM and CDR2 ANQGSEA. The CDR3 DNA is TGCAGCGTTGCAGGGGCCGGGGAGCTGTTTTTT. It yields the protein CSVAGAGELFF.

This clone was found a few times. CDR3 DNA: TGCAGTGCAAGGACTGAAAATGAGCAGTTCTTC. Its translation is CSARTENEQFF. The chain recombines TRBV20-1 with TRBJ2-1; the D gene is possibly TRBD2 (5 bases). Trimming removed 6 bases from V and 7 bases from J, with 10 bases in between. The CDR3 runs to 11 residues. Germline CDR1 is DFQATT and CDR2 is SNEGSKA (reference sequence).

V is TRBV11-2 and J is TRBJ2-1; unclear D gene. This CDR3 has 13 amino acids. Trimming stripped 0 bases from V and 9 bases from J, with 9 bases between. Germline CDR1 is SGHAT and CDR2 is FQNNGV. CDR3 region: CASSLEVLSEQFF. CDR3 DNA: TGTGCCAGCAGCTTAGAGGTACTGAGTGAGCAGTTCTTC.